Listed below are T cell receptor beta chains from one sample, sequenced in a study of blood T cell repertoires in COVID-19. Clones were read by immunoSEQ multiplex PCR, and TCRdb kept only the in-frame ones, dropping some. Among some 320,000 clones listed, roughly nine tenths were seen once. The sample comprised PBMCs or T cells enriched from blood (not recorded which). These receptors were taken from a woman aged 30 to 39 who had been exposed to COVID-19. The CDR3 runs from the conserved cysteine through the conserved F or W. The order of the fields is D gene, J gene, V gene, clone size, CDR3 protein, CDR3 DNA. D genes are given only for firm matches. Clone size is stated in some rows and not others, as once, few, many or a class when expanded.

TRBD2,TRBJ2-3,TRBV3-1/TRBV3-2,.,CASSPPGLAGGLDTQYF,TGTGCCAGCAGCCCCCCCGGGCTAGCGGGGGGGCTAGATACGCAGTATTTT
TRBD1,TRBJ1-2,TRBV12-3/TRBV12-4,once,CASSLDRDYGYTF,TGTGCCAGCAGTTTGGACAGGGACTATGGCTACACCTTC
.,TRBJ1-6,TRBV27,few,CASSFGGGHSPLHF,TGTGCCAGCAGTTTTGGGGGCGGTCATTCACCCCTCCACTTT
TRBD1,TRBJ2-5,TRBV5-4,.,CASSPGQGLQETQYF,TGTGCCAGCAGCCCGGGACAGGGGCTACAAGAGACCCAGTACTTC
TRBD1,TRBJ1-5,TRBV7-9,.,CASSLAPDRDQPQHF,TGTGCCAGCAGCTTAGCGCCCGACAGGGATCAGCCCCAGCATTTT
.,TRBJ2-7,TRBV15,.,CATSRGGGTFYEQYF,TGTGCCACCAGCCGGGGTGGTGGCACTTTCTACGAGCAGTACTTC
TRBD1,TRBJ1-2,TRBV5-4,.,CASSFGQGYGYTF,TGTGCCAGCAGCTTCGGACAGGGCTATGGCTACACCTTC
TRBD1,TRBJ1-1,TRBV4-2,.,CASSFTGGGNTEAFF,TGTGCCAGCAGTTTCACAGGGGGCGGGAACACTGAAGCTTTCTTT
.,TRBJ1-5,TRBV19,.,CAGGTPSNQPQHF,TGTGCCGGCGGGACTCCTAGCAATCAGCCCCAGCATTTT
.,TRBJ1-5,TRBV4-1,.,CASSPKTYNQPQHF,TGCGCCAGCAGCCCCAAAACCTACAATCAGCCCCAGCATTTT
TRBD2,TRBJ2-1,TRBV6-2/TRBV6-3,.,CASSYSILAGGLYNEQFF,TGTGCCAGCAGTTACTCGATACTAGCGGGGGGGCTCTACAATGAGCAGTTCTTC
TRBD1,TRBJ1-5,TRBV6-5,.,CASSGGQGSNQPQHF,TGTGCCAGCAGCGGTGGACAGGGAAGCAATCAGCCCCAGCATTTT
TRBD1,TRBJ2-7,TRBV6-4,.,CASSESLRQGSIEQYF,TGTGCCAGCAGTGAAAGTTTGAGACAGGGGAGTATCGAGCAGTACTTC
.,TRBJ1-1,TRBV4-3,.,CASSQDVGGARNTEAFF,TGCGCCAGCAGCCAAGATGTAGGGGGGGCGCGGAACACTGAAGCTTTCTTT
.,TRBJ1-5,TRBV3-1/TRBV3-2,.,CASSCNKKTTGSEQPQHF,TGTGCCAGCAGCTGCAATAAAAAAACTACAGGGTCCGAACAGCCCCAGCATTTT
TRBD2,TRBJ2-5,TRBV16,.,CASSQWKLAGGQETQYF,TGTGCCAGCAGCCAATGGAAACTAGCGGGGGGCCAAGAGACCCAGTACTTC
.,TRBJ1-3,TRBV28,.,CASSLGWGAGSGNTIYF,TGTGCCAGCAGCCTAGGGTGGGGCGCGGGGTCTGGAAACACCATATATTTT
.,TRBJ2-5,TRBV2,.,CASSGQQETQYF,TGTGCCAGCAGTGGACAACAAGAGACCCAGTACTTC
.,TRBJ1-2,TRBV7-9,few,CASSPPLRVTGGYTF,TGTGCCAGCAGTCCCCCCCTGAGGGTTACCGGTGGCTACACCTTC
.,TRBJ1-2,TRBV7-9,.,CASSLLQERSGYTF,TGTGCCAGCAGCTTACTTCAGGAGCGGAGTGGCTACACCTTC
.,TRBJ2-5,TRBV2,.,CASMTSGETQYF,TGTGCCAGCATGACCAGCGGGGAGACCCAGTACTTC
.,TRBJ2-7,TRBV19,.,CASSPRQVLYEQYF,TGTGCCAGTAGTCCTAGACAGGTTCTCTACGAGCAGTACTTC
TRBD2,TRBJ2-5,TRBV3-1/TRBV3-2,.,CASSQPPRAGGWETQYF,TGTGCCAGCAGCCAACCCCCAAGAGCGGGGGGGTGGGAGACCCAGTACTTC
TRBD2,TRBJ2-7,TRBV12-5,few,CASGLAGTSGLWYEQYF,TGTGCTAGTGGTCTTGCGGGGACTAGCGGATTGTGGTACGAGCAGTACTTC
.,TRBJ1-2,TRBV3-1/TRBV3-2,few,CASSQEVRNYGYTF,TGTGCCAGCAGCCAAGAAGTCAGAAACTATGGCTACACCTTC
TRBD1,TRBJ2-7,TRBV4-1,once,CASSHAPGTGAYEQYF,TGCGCCAGCAGCCATGCTCCCGGGACAGGGGCCTACGAGCAGTACTTC
.,TRBJ2-7,TRBV6-5,few,CASHADSSYEQYF,TGTGCCAGCCATGCGGATAGCTCCTACGAGCAGTACTTC
.,TRBJ1-2,TRBV5-4,.,CASTRQNSYGYTF,TGTGCCAGCACCAGACAGAACTCCTATGGCTACACCTTC
TRBD1,TRBJ1-1,TRBV19,.,CASSIEEGAGIAEAFF,TGTGCCAGTAGTATAGAAGAGGGGGCGGGAATCGCTGAAGCTTTCTTT
.,TRBJ1-5,TRBV2,.,CASSEATGNQPQHF,TGTGCCAGCAGTGAAGCTACAGGGAATCAGCCCCAGCATTTT
.,TRBJ2-7,TRBV19,.,CASSISRAAYEQYF,TGTGCCAGTAGTATCTCCAGGGCGGCCTACGAGCAGTACTTC
.,TRBJ2-2,TRBV7-8,.,CASSLKDSGWTGELFF,TGTGCCAGCAGCTTAAAGGACAGCGGATGGACCGGGGAGCTGTTTTTT
.,TRBJ1-5,TRBV7-2,.,CASSAQGGGNQPQHF,TGTGCCAGCAGCGCCCAAGGGGGGGGTAATCAGCCCCAGCATTTT
.,TRBJ2-5,TRBV7-9,.,CASSQANQETQYF,TGTGCCAGCAGCCAAGCCAACCAAGAGACCCAGTACTTC
.,TRBJ2-3,TRBV6-5,.,CASSTPPQWLAQYF,TGTGCCAGCAGCACCCCACCGCAGTGGTTGGCGCAGTATTTT
TRBD1,TRBJ1-2,TRBV5-4,.,CASSPGQEKGYGYTF,TGTGCCAGCAGCCCGGGACAGGAAAAGGGCTATGGCTACACCTTC
.,TRBJ1-5,TRBV7-6,.,CASSPLSRGSNQPQHF,TGTGCCAGCAGCCCATTAAGTAGGGGTAGCAATCAGCCCCAGCATTTT
.,TRBJ2-1,TRBV3-1/TRBV3-2,.,CASRLLGGGEQFF,TGTGCCAGCCGACTCTTAGGGGGTGGTGAGCAGTTCTTC
.,TRBJ1-6,TRBV11-2,.,CASADRGLNSPLHF,TGTGCCAGCGCCGACCGGGGACTCAATTCACCCCTCCACTTT
.,TRBJ1-4,TRBV5-1,.,CASSPGQRNEKLFF,TGCGCCAGCAGCCCCGGACAGCGTAATGAAAAACTGTTTTTT
.,TRBJ1-2,TRBV20-1,once,CSASDYGYTF,TGCAGTGCCTCGGACTATGGCTACACCTTC
.,TRBJ1-1,TRBV18,.,CASSRGGEWTEAFF,TGTGCCAGCTCACGGGGGGGTGAGTGGACTGAAGCTTTCTTT
.,TRBJ1-2,TRBV27,.,CASSSQGLLYGYTF,TGTGCCAGCAGTTCTCAGGGGTTACTCTATGGCTACACCTTC
TRBD1,TRBJ1-5,TRBV2,.,CASSDHRGRVQPQHF,TGTGCCAGCAGCGACCACAGGGGGCGGGTTCAGCCCCAGCATTTT
.,TRBJ2-1,TRBV10-3,.,CAISERVGTYNEQFF,TGTGCCATCAGTGAGAGGGTCGGGACCTACAATGAGCAGTTCTTC
TRBD1,TRBJ1-4,TRBV4-1,.,CASRHGTGGYEKLFF,TGCGCCAGCCGCCACGGGACAGGGGGTTATGAAAAACTGTTTTTT
TRBD1,TRBJ1-1,TRBV4-2,.,CASSQVSGQGNTEAFF,TGTGCCAGCAGCCAAGTATCTGGACAGGGGAACACTGAAGCTTTCTTT
.,TRBJ1-3,TRBV23-1,.,CASSQSTEVFPSRSGNTIYF,TGCGCCAGCAGTCAATCGACGGAGGTGTTTCCCTCAAGGTCTGGAAACACCATATATTTT
.,TRBJ2-3,TRBV20-1,.,CSASLTGDTQYF,TGCAGTGCTAGTCTGACAGGAGATACGCAGTATTTT
TRBD1,TRBJ2-7,TRBV7-9,.,CASSRRTGYGQYF,TGTGCCAGCAGCCGACGGACAGGGTACGGGCAGTACTTC
.,TRBJ2-7,TRBV5-1,.,CASSPPLASSYEQYF,TGCGCCAGCAGCCCCCCCCTTGCCTCGAGCTACGAGCAGTACTTC
TRBD1,TRBJ1-1,TRBV10-3,once,CAISDGTGSPNTEAFF,TGTGCCATCAGTGACGGGACAGGGTCCCCGAACACTGAAGCTTTCTTT
TRBD1,TRBJ1-1,TRBV7-9,.,CASSPGQGIAEAFF,TGTGCCAGCAGCCCCGGACAGGGGATCGCTGAAGCTTTCTTT
.,TRBJ1-2,TRBV3-1/TRBV3-2,.,CASSTRSGRQYGYTF,TGTGCCAGCAGCACACGATCCGGGCGACAGTATGGCTACACCTTC
.,TRBJ1-5,TRBV19,.,CASSIGRGWENQPQHF,TGTGCCAGTAGTATAGGGAGGGGTTGGGAGAATCAGCCCCAGCATTTT
.,TRBJ2-1,TRBV4-3,.,CACSQVGGPNNEQFF,TGCGCCTGCAGCCAAGTCGGGGGGCCCAATAATGAGCAGTTCTTC
.,TRBJ2-3,TRBV19,.,CASSSTESTDTQYF,TGTGCCAGTAGCTCGACAGAAAGCACAGATACGCAGTATTTT
TRBD1,TRBJ1-2,TRBV19,.,CASTQGALQGYGYTF,TGTGCCAGTACACAGGGGGCTTTACAGGGCTATGGCTACACCTTC